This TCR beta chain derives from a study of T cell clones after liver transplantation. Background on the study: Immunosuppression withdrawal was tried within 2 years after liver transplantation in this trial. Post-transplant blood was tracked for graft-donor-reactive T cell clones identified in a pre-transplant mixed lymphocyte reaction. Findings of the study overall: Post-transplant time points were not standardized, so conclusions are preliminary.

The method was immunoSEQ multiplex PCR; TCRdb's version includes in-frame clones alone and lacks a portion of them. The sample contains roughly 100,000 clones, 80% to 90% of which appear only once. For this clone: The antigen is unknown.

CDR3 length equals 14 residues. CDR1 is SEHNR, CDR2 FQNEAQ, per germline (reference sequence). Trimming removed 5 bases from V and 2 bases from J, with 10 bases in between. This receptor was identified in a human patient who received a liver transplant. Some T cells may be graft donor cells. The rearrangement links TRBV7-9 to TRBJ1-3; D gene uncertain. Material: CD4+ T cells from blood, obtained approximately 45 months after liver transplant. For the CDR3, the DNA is TGTGCCAGCAGCAGGGCAGAGGCTGGAAACACCATATATTTT. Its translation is CASSRAEAGNTIYF.